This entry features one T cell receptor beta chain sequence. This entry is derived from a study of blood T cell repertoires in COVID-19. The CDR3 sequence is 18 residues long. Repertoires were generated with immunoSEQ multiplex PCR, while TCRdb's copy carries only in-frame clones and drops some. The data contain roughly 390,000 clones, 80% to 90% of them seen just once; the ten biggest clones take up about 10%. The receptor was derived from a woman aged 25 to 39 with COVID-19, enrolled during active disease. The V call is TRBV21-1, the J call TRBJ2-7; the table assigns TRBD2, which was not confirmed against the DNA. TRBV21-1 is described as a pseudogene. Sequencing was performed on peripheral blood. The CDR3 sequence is CASSAKGGGILHSYEQYF. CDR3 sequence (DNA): TGTGCCAGCAGCGCTAAAGGGGGGGGAATTCTTCACTCCTACGAGCAGTACTTC.